This is a list of T cell receptor beta chains from one sample in a study of blood T cell repertoires in COVID-19. Clones were read by immunoSEQ multiplex PCR, and TCRdb kept only the in-frame ones, dropping some. The data show roughly 250,000 clones, 90% to 95% seen once. Sequenced input: PBMCs or T cells enriched from blood (not recorded which). Receptors originate from a woman aged 18-29 years who had recovered from COVID-19. CDR3s include the opening cysteine and the closing phenylalanine or tryptophan. The D gene is left open where the match is weak. Part of the rows lack a size; the others show once, few, many or a class for expanded clones.

j_call clone_size d_call v_call cdr3_aa cdr3_nt
TRBJ2-1 . TRBD2 TRBV28 CASSPARSGRFDNEQFF TGTGCCAGCAGCCCGGCTCGAAGCGGGAGATTCGACAATGAGCAGTTCTTC
TRBJ2-4 once . TRBV3-1/TRBV3-2 CASSGLIAKNIQYF TGTGCCAGCAGCGGCCTTATAGCCAAAAACATTCAGTACTTC
TRBJ2-2 . . TRBV11-3 CASSFILDSLNTGELFF TGTGCCAGCAGCTTTATCCTGGACAGCTTGAACACCGGGGAGCTGTTTTTT
TRBJ2-3 once . TRBV4-1 CASRRRGEGSIDTQYF TGCGCCAGCAGGCGACGGGGAGAGGGAAGCATAGATACGCAGTATTTT
TRBJ1-6 . . TRBV21-1 CASSTDRLRYYNSPLHF TGTGCCAGCAGCACCGATCGCCTCAGATACTATAATTCACCCCTCCACTTT
TRBJ1-6 . . TRBV24-1 CATTFPKGRGLAIRIHNSPLHF TGTGCCACTACATTCCCCAAGGGTCGGGGTTTAGCCATTCGAATCCATAATTCACCCCTCCACTTT
TRBJ1-2 once TRBD1 TRBV28 CASRMTGFGGYTF TGTGCCAGCAGGATGACAGGGTTTGGAGGCTACACCTTC
TRBJ2-3 . . TRBV6-1 CASSETLERVDTQYF TGTGCCAGCAGTGAAACTTTGGAGAGGGTAGATACGCAGTATTTT
TRBJ1-1 . TRBD1 TRBV20-1 CSANRDRETFF TGCAGTGCTAACCGGGACAGGGAGACTTTCTTT
TRBJ2-3 . . TRBV12-3/TRBV12-4 CASRRLSTDTQYF TGTGCCAGCAGACGACTTAGCACAGATACGCAGTATTTT
TRBJ1-1 . TRBD1 TRBV11-3 CASSLGQGARDTEAFF TGTGCCAGCAGCCTCGGACAGGGGGCGCGTGACACTGAAGCTTTCTTT
TRBJ2-5 . TRBD2 TRBV5-8 CASSQGLAGGAGLSPQYF TGTGCCAGCAGCCAGGGACTAGCGGGGGGGGCGGGCCTGTCCCCCCAGTACTTC
TRBJ2-3 . TRBD2 TRBV3-1/TRBV3-2 CASSGLAGGNTQYF TGTGCCAGCAGTGGACTAGCGGGGGGCAATACGCAGTATTTT
TRBJ1-2 . . TRBV28 CASLQGNSPYGYTF TGTGCCAGCTTACAGGGAAACTCTCCCTATGGCTACACCTTC